These 9 T cell receptor beta chains came from one sample sequenced in a study of blood T cell repertoires in COVID-19. Sequenced by immunoSEQ multiplex PCR; TCRdb stores in-frame clones only, minus some. The sample contains about 59,000 clones, approximately 90% of which appear only once. Sequencing was carried out using peripheral blood. The receptors here all came from a man at least 80 years old with acute or convalescent COVID-19.

The chain uses TRBV2 and TRBJ2-7, with 7 bases fitting TRBD1. This CDR3 is built from 14 residues. V was pared by 8 bases and J by 3 bases, with 10 bases of the junction left unmatched. Germline V gene data show CDR1 as SNHLY and CDR2 as FYNNEI. CDR3 sequence: CASLDRVTIYEQYF. In DNA form, the CDR3 reads TGTGCCAGCCTCGACAGGGTCACCATCTACGAGCAGTACTTC.

This clone was recorded only once. This specimen includes other DNA sequences encoding the same CDR3. The rearrangement joins TRBV2 to TRBJ1-1; 11 bases are a match to TRBD1. This CDR3 spans 13 amino acids. The germline V gene has CDR1 SNHLY and CDR2 FYNNEI. The ends lost 6 bases at V and 4 bases at J; junction bases unmatched: 1. Here the CDR3 DNA reads TGTGCCAGCAGCGGACAGGGGGCCACTGAAGCTTTCTTT. Translating gives CASSGQGATEAFF.

The chain links TRBV6-1 to TRBJ1-4; TRBD1 matches 7 bases. The CDR3 length is 15 residues. J lost 5 bases, V lost 0 bases, and 3 bases had no gene match. Germline-derived CDR1 and CDR2 are MNHNS and SASEGT. The CDR3 region has the DNA TGTGCCAGCAGTGAAGCGGAGGGGGCCAATGAAAAACTGTTTTTT. It codes for CASSEAEGANEKLFF.

V and J are TRBV15 and TRBJ1-2; D is ambiguous. V lost 0 bases and J 8 bases, leaving 10 bases between the germline ends. The CDR3 contains 13 residues. CDR1 LNHNV and CDR2 YYDKDF come from the germline V gene (reference sequence). CDR3 sequence reads: CATSRDGPPGYTF. CDR3 sequence (DNA): TGTGCCACCAGCAGAGATGGGCCCCCCGGCTACACCTTC.

This chain uses TRBV3-1 (or the pseudogene TRBV3-2) with TRBJ2-2; possible D gene TRBD1, 5 bases. The germline gives CDR1 LGHDT, CDR2 YNNKEL (reference sequence). The CDR3 has 16 amino acids. V dropped 1 base and J dropped 3 bases, with 12 bases sitting between them. The chain's CDR3 is CASSQAQGEDTGELFF. In nucleotides, the CDR3 is TGTGCCAGCAGCCAAGCCCAGGGTGAGGACACCGGGGAGCTGTTTTTT.

The V gene is TRBV7-3, the J gene TRBJ1-4; D not resolved. In germline, CDR1 is SGHTA, CDR2 FQGTGA. The germline V and J ends were trimmed by 5 bases and 8 bases, with 18 bases remaining between them. The CDR3 extends over 15 amino acids. CDR3 loop: CASSRGLGKGEKLFF. CDR3 DNA: TGTGCCAGCAGCCGGGGTCTGGGTAAAGGCGAAAAACTGTTTTTT.

J is TRBJ2-5 and V is TRBV5-1; 9 bases fit TRBD2. The CDR3 sequence is 17 residues long. Germline assignment: CDR1 SGHRS and CDR2 YFSETQ. V was clipped by 4 bases and J by 1 base; unmatched bases: 11. The CDR3 here is CASSTGGSGGPQETQYF. The CDR3 DNA sequence: TGCGCCAGCAGCACGGGAGGTAGCGGGGGTCCCCAAGAGACCCAGTACTTC.

The V and J genes are TRBV5-7 and TRBJ2-7; 7 nucleotides agree with TRBD1. TRBV5-7 has ORF status, its function being uncertain. V gave up 4 bases and J gave up 12 bases; unmatched junction bases: 7. The CDR3 runs to 11 residues. In nucleotides, the CDR3 is TGTGCCAGCAGCCCAAGACAGGGCTGGTACTTC. It codes for CASSPRQGWYF.

This sequence joins TRBV4-1 and TRBJ2-3; no firm D call. The CDR3 is 16 residues long. Trimming cost V 1 base and J 2 bases, with 13 bases left between them. Germline loops: CDR1 MGHRA, CDR2 YSYEKL. The CDR3 DNA follows: TGCGCCAGCAGCCAAGGTGCAAGAACTAACACAGATACGCAGTATTTT. This translates into CASSQGARTNTDTQYF.